These T cell receptor beta chains were read from a single sample in a study of neoadjuvant anti-PD-1 for oral cavity cancer. Data came from immunoSEQ multiplex PCR; TCRdb stores just in-frame clones and leaves some out. This sample yields 24,000 or so clones, of which about 26% are seen a single time; around 15% belongs to the top ten. The source was tumor tissue, collected after nivolumab (anti-PD-1) treatment. These receptors were taken from a person aged 35-79 years with oral cavity squamous cell carcinoma. Both conserved end residues are part of each CDR3. The order of the fields is clone size, V gene, J gene, CDR3 protein. Rows may omit the clone size; those that give it use once, few, many or a size class.

few	TRBV4-3	TRBJ2-7	CASSLFPYEQYF
few	TRBV5-1	TRBJ1-1	CASSLGDFPTGVGAFF
few	TRBV2	TRBJ2-7	CASSEVSRYEQYF
NA	TRBV5-1	TRBJ1-1	CASRTGTGGTEAFF
NA	TRBV5-1	TRBJ2-3	CASSLVGVVLDTQYF
NA	TRBV19	TRBJ2-3	CASSGGINRITDTQYF
NA	TRBV4-2	TRBJ1-6	CASSQVISTGASYNSPLHF
NA	TRBV29-1	TRBJ2-1	CSSSQGIFGNEQFF
few	TRBV5-6	TRBJ2-1	CASTSSGRSSYNEQFF
NA	TRBV7-6	TRBJ1-1	CASSSDRANTEAFF
NA	TRBV7-2	TRBJ2-7	CASSFTGLAGDEQYF
few	TRBV5-1	TRBJ1-1	CASSLGRNTEAFF
few	TRBV27	TRBJ1-5	CASSTGWGSNQPQHF
NA	TRBV4-1	TRBJ2-2	CASSRRTSGGRTGELFF
NA	TRBV28	TRBJ1-2	CANGGGAYGYTF
NA	TRBV5-4	TRBJ1-1	CASSGRQGKAFF
many	TRBV28	TRBJ2-1	CASSPAGVGVNEQFF
NA	TRBV5-1	TRBJ2-5	CASSSTRTIGETQYF
few	TRBV9	TRBJ2-3	CASSVVPAPTDTQYF
NA	TRBV6-5	TRBJ1-1	CASSRLNTEAFF
NA	TRBV13	TRBJ1-1	CASSSDRGPDTEAFF
NA	TRBV27	TRBJ2-2	CASRTNTGELFF
NA	TRBV6-5	TRBJ2-7	CASSYSSRGAYGEQYF
NA	TRBV9	TRBJ2-7	CASSVDPLAPYEQYF
few	TRBV11-2	TRBJ1-2	CASSSTALGDGYGYTF
few	TRBV15	TRBJ1-1	CATSGGQVGTEAFF
once	TRBV28	TRBJ2-3	CAIGWGRPPGDTQYF
few	TRBV7-9	TRBJ1-1	CASSPAYGLNTEAFF
few	TRBV5-1	TRBJ1-6	CASSYDGSGPNNSPLHF
many	TRBV5-4	TRBJ2-5	CASSAGLGETQYF
NA	TRBV6-1	TRBJ1-6	CATKTGQSGPLHF
NA	TRBV29-1	TRBJ2-3	CSVVGGSWDFSDTQYF
many	TRBV30	TRBJ1-4	CAWTVKDSTNEKLFF
NA	TRBV27	TRBJ2-7	CASSFLAGEQYF
NA	TRBV28	TRBJ2-1	CASSPTPGQGYNEQFF
few	TRBV5-1	TRBJ2-7	CASSSRDHTYEQYF
NA	TRBV15	TRBJ2-2	CATSTYSTGTGELFF
few	TRBV5-1	TRBJ2-1	CASSLSPAGQTYNEQFF
many	TRBV5-1	TRBJ2-3	CASSPGTSGGDTQYF
NA	TRBV30	TRBJ1-4	CAWTGGPNEKLFF